This T cell receptor (beta chain) derives from a study of T cell responses to AZD1222 COVID-19 vaccine. The protocol was immunoSEQ multiplex PCR, while the TCRdb copy is restricted to in-frame clones and leaves out a portion. Counted here are around 260,000 clones, approximately 95% occurring once; the ten biggest clones make up 0.55%. This CDR3 has 16 residues. The J segment lost 7 bases and the V segment lost 2 bases, leaving 11 bases of the junction unmatched. The germline CDR1 and CDR2 sequences are SGHTA and FQGNSA. The J gene is TRBJ1-3, the V gene TRBV7-2, with 7 bases matching TRBD1. This TCR was sampled from an adult in good health. This specimen consisted of peripheral blood, obtained on day 0 of AZD1222 vaccination. CDR3 protein: CASSLWAGGIFNTIYF. The CDR3 DNA follows: TGTGCCAGCAGCTTATGGGCAGGGGGGATATTCAACACCATATATTTT.